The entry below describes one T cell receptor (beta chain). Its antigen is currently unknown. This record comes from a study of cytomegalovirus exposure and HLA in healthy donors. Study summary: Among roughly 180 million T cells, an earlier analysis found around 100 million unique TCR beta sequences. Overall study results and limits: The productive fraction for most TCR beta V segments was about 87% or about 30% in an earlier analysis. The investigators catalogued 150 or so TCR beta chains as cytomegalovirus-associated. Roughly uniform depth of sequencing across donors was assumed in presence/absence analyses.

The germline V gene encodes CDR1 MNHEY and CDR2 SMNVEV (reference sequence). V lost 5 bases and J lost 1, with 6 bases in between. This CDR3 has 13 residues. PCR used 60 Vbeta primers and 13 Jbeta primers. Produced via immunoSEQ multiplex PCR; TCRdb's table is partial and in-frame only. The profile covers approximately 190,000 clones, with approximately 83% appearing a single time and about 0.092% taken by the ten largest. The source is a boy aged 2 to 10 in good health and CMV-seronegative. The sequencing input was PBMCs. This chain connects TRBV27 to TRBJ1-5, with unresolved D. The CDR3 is CASSPTSNQPQHF. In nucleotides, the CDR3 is TGTGCCAGCAGTCCGACAAGCAATCAGCCCCAGCATTTT.